This T cell receptor (beta chain) was captured by sequencing in a study of T-cell reconstitution after alpha-beta-depleted transplantation in children. Study-wide results and limits: Some patients' high day-60 TCRbeta diversity was traced to surviving recipient T cells and thymic progenitors. About two months after transplant, alpha-beta T cells reportedly came from several hundred expanded graft clones.

In its sample, this clonotype was seen many times. No antigen is known for it. Trimming removed 0 bases at V and 8 bases at J, with 8 bases between. Germline loops: CDR1 SGHRS, CDR2 YFSETQ. The CDR3 runs 12 residues. A TCRbeta library incorporating unique molecular identifiers was prepared. A single record per CDR3 protein comes from TCRdb applying MiXCR to the PCR reads. This table holds some 87,000 distinct CDR3 sequences, around 15% found once. The TCR comes from a male patient between 2 and 10 years old who had a stem cell transplant for acute lymphoblastic leukemia, so the T cells may come from the graft donor. This chain uses TRBV5-1 with TRBJ1-1; D not certain. Here the sequenced sample was PBMCs, mostly from graft donor cells, taken 180 days after TCRalphabeta/CD19-depleted stem cell transplant. In DNA, the CDR3 is TGCGCCAGCAGCTTGGTTGGTAGCGAAGCTTTCTTT. Translated: CASSLVGSEAFF.